The 16 T cell receptor beta chains in this list originate from one sample, sequenced in a study of cytomegalovirus exposure and HLA in healthy donors. The study ran its PCR with 60 Vbeta and 13 Jbeta primers. Sequenced by immunoSEQ multiplex PCR; TCRdb stores in-frame clones only, minus some. This table holds 150,000 to 200,000 clones, over 60% found once. Sequenced input: PBMCs. The receptors were sampled from a woman aged 40 to 50 in good health and CMV-seronegative.

The chain employs TRBV19 and TRBJ1-2; D possibly corresponds to TRBD1 (5 bases). Germline V gives CDR1 LNHDA, CDR2 SQIVND (reference sequence). The CDR3 runs 15 residues. With 0 bases removed from V and 7 bases from J, the gap between germline ends came to 15 bases. CDR3 DNA sequence: TGTGCCAGTAGTATAGACCTCGAGACAGCCGTTGGCTACACCTTC. Its translation is CASSIDLETAVGYTF.

This rearrangement joins TRBV4-3 to TRBJ2-1; 9 nucleotides agree with TRBD2. CDR1 LGHNA and CDR2 YSLEER come from the germline V gene. The CDR3 consists of 20 residues. J gave up 2 bases and V 0 bases, and 14 bases lay outside the gene matches. The CDR3 sequence: CASSQDPAGGPRWPYNEQFF. As DNA, the CDR3 is TGCGCCAGCAGCCAAGATCCCGCGGGAGGGCCTCGTTGGCCCTACAATGAGCAGTTCTTC.

This chain links TRBV4-1 with TRBJ2-1, with D possibly being TRBD2 (6 bases). CDR1 and CDR2 (germline): MGHRA, YSYEKL. V was clipped by 2 bases and J by 6 bases, with 14 bases between them. This CDR3 region has 15 residues. CDR3 DNA: TGCGCCAGCAGCCAATACGGGAGACTAGGCAATGAGCAGTTCTTC. This gives the protein CASSQYGRLGNEQFF.

The CDR3 protein is CAWSEGGSYNEQFF. CDR3 nucleotides: TGTGCCTGGAGTGAGGGAGGGAGTTACAATGAGCAGTTCTTC. The chain has TRBV30 and TRBJ2-1, with 7 bases aligning to TRBD2. The CDR3 covers 14 residues. Trimming at V came to 1 base and at J to 4 bases, leaving 4 bases not matched to a gene. CDR1 and CDR2 from the germline V gene are GTSNPN and SVGIG (reference sequence).

The rearrangement uses TRBV16 and TRBJ1-5; 10 bases are a match to TRBD1. Germline V gene data show CDR1 as KGHSY and CDR2 as FQNENV. This CDR3 is 16 amino acids long. Trimming removed 0 bases from V and 6 bases from J; junction bases left unmatched: 5. The CDR3 sequence: CASSQSPDRGLQPQHF. Here the CDR3 DNA reads TGTGCCAGCAGCCAATCGCCCGACAGGGGGCTTCAGCCCCAGCATTTT.

The chain uses TRBV4-3 and TRBJ1-1; perhaps TRBD1 as D (6 bases). Trimming removed 7 bases at V and 4 bases at J, with 19 bases between. The V gene's germline CDR1 is LGHNA and CDR2 YSLEER. The CDR3 has 15 residues. For the CDR3, the DNA is TGCGCCAGCACCCCCCAGGGGAAGGGAACCACTGAAGCTTTCTTT. It is translated as CASTPQGKGTTEAFF.

The chain links TRBV18 to TRBJ2-3; 15 nucleotides agree with TRBD2. The CDR3 length is 16 residues. Germline lookup yields CDR1 KGHSH and CDR2 LQKENI. J gave up 4 bases and V 2 bases, and 1 base lay outside the gene matches. The CDR3 reads CASSPGLAGGSDTQYF. Here the CDR3 DNA reads TGTGCCAGCTCACCAGGACTAGCGGGAGGGTCAGATACGCAGTATTTT.

The rearrangement joins TRBV27 to TRBJ1-2, with D possibly being TRBD1 (6 bases). V lost 2 bases, J lost 8 bases, and 15 bases lay in between. The CDR3 sequence is 14 residues long. CDR1 is MNHEY, CDR2 SMNVEV, per germline (reference sequence). The CDR3 reads CASSLVGGAGGYTF. CDR3 nucleotide sequence: TGTGCCAGCAGTTTAGTGGGGGGGGCAGGCGGCTACACCTTC.

The J gene is TRBJ2-1, the V gene TRBV10-3; 7 bases fit TRBD2. The CDR3 is 12 residues long. Germline V gene sequence: CDR1 ENHRY, CDR2 SYGVKD. V gave up 10 bases and J gave up 8 bases; unmatched junction bases: 8. CDR3 in amino acids: CATRGGSYEQFF. The CDR3 DNA reads TGTGCCACCCGTGGCGGGAGCTATGAGCAGTTCTTC.

V gene TRBV30 combines with J gene TRBJ1-6; D is perhaps TRBD1 (5 bases). Germline assignment: CDR1 GTSNPN and CDR2 SVGIG (reference sequence). CDR3 length: 15 residues. The V gene lost 4 bases and the J gene lost 0 bases, with 10 bases spanning the gap. The CDR3 here is CAWKPGGSYNSPLHF. The CDR3 coding sequence is TGTGCCTGGAAACCGGGGGGCTCCTATAATTCACCCCTCCACTTT.

The chain carries TRBV6-5 and TRBJ2-7; TRBD1 aligns across 8 bases. The trim removed 6 bases at V and 3 bases at J, leaving 7 bases unmatched. Looked up from germline, CDR1 is MNHEY and CDR2 is SVGAGI. CDR3 length equals 14 residues. The CDR3 is CASSPRDRNYEQYF. CDR3 sequence (DNA): TGTGCCAGCAGCCCCCGGGACAGGAACTACGAGCAGTACTTC.

V and J are TRBV7-9 and TRBJ2-7, with 9 bases identical to TRBD1. The CDR3 consists of 15 residues. Per the germline V gene, CDR1 is SEHNR and CDR2 is FQNEAQ (reference sequence). After removal of 5 bases from V and 4 bases from J, the junction contained 9 bases not matched to a gene. For the CDR3, the DNA is TGTGCCAGCAGCCCACGACGGGACAGGGCTTACGAGCAGTACTTC. Amino acid sequence: CASSPRRDRAYEQYF.

The chain is built from TRBV4-3 and TRBJ2-1, with a possible D match to TRBD1 (6 bases). Trimming removed 4 bases at V and 7 bases at J, with 11 bases between. The germline gives CDR1 LGHNA, CDR2 YSLEER. The CDR3 has 13 amino acids. CDR3 sequence reads: CASSPGHLNEQFF. DNA of the CDR3: TGCGCCAGCAGCCCGGGACATCTTAATGAGCAGTTCTTC.

The CDR3 region is CASSSTPGGRNGYTF. CDR3 nucleotides: TGTGCCAGTAGTAGTACTCCGGGGGGGCGAAATGGCTACACCTTC. The chain is built from TRBV19 and TRBJ1-2; weak D call: TRBD1 (6 bases). This CDR3 is 15 amino acids long. Germline V gene sequence: CDR1 LNHDA, CDR2 SQIVND (reference sequence). V was shortened by 4 bases and J by 6 bases, with 18 bases between the two germline ends.

The V gene is TRBV5-4, the J gene TRBJ2-7, with 9 bases aligning to TRBD1. CDR3 length: 15 amino acids. The J segment lost 2 bases and the V segment lost 4 bases, leaving 7 bases of the junction unmatched. Germline V lookup: CDR1 SGHNT, CDR2 YYREEE (reference sequence). The CDR3 region is CASSAGQGSAYEQYV. In DNA, the CDR3 is TGTGCCAGCAGCGCCGGACAGGGGTCCGCCTACGAGCAGTACGTC.

V gene TRBV11-3 combines with J gene TRBJ2-1; 12 bases line up with TRBD2. The V gene's germline CDR1 is SGHNT and CDR2 YENEEA. The CDR3 covers 17 residues. Germline trimming cut 5 bases from V and 3 bases from J; bases unmatched to any gene: 8. CDR3 amino acids: CASSPLLAGGLYNEQFF. The CDR3 region has the DNA TGTGCCAGCAGCCCCTTACTAGCGGGAGGTCTCTACAATGAGCAGTTCTTC.